This T cell receptor (beta chain) was obtained from a study of cytomegalovirus exposure and HLA in healthy donors. Study-level results: Presence/absence comparisons presumed near-even sequencing depth among donors. Later findings reportedly placed an Asian-associated ancestry cluster below the approximately 630-donor mean for N-insertions. A missense variant in DCLRE1C was later tied to TCR beta V- and J-gene trimming.

Points on this clone: Its matching antigen is unknown.

Nominally healthy donors were sampled, though unrecorded immune exposures were likely. Use of 60 Vbeta and 13 Jbeta primers characterized the PCR. Profiling relied on immunoSEQ multiplex PCR, and the TCRdb table lists in-frame clones only, not all of them. The repertoire includes about 130,000 clones, about 78% of them detected once, and around 1.2% sits in the top ten. The sequence was obtained from a man between 45 and 60 years old in good health and CMV-seronegative. Sample: PBMCs.

DNA of the CDR3: TGTGCCAGCACCCAATGGGGGGCTGGGGCCAACGTCCTGACTTTC. Amino acids: CASTQWGAGANVLTF. The rearrangement uses TRBV28 and TRBJ2-6; possibly TRBD2 for D (6 bases). The germline gives CDR1 MDHEN, CDR2 SYDVKM. The germline V and J ends were trimmed by 7 bases and 2 bases, with 12 bases remaining between them. The CDR3 is 15 amino acids.